The 20 T cell receptor beta chains below come from one sample, sequenced in a study of cytomegalovirus exposure and HLA in healthy donors. PCR employed 60 Vbeta and 13 Jbeta primers. Here immunoSEQ multiplex PCR was the method, and the copy in TCRdb shows in-frame clones only, minus some. The table lists 83,000 or so clones, more than 80% of them singletons. Sequenced: PBMCs. These receptors originate from a woman under 40 in good health and CMV-seronegative.

The gene calls are TRBV19 and TRBJ2-3, with a possible D match to TRBD2 (5 bases). Between the trimmed V and J ends, which lost 5 bases and 2 bases, there was a span of 11 bases. This CDR3 has 14 amino acids. Germline V gene data show CDR1 as LNHDA and CDR2 as SQIVND (reference sequence). The CDR3 coding sequence is TGTGCCAGTAGTTTTTCGGGGAACACAGATACGCAGTATTTT. This codes for CASSFSGNTDTQYF.

The chain employs TRBV29-1 and TRBJ2-3; 12 positions agree with TRBD2. J was trimmed by 8 bases and V by 1 base; bases with no gene match: 7. This CDR3 spans 15 amino acids. The V gene's germline CDR1 is SQVTM and CDR2 ANQGSEA. This chain's CDR3 is CSVEGASGRASTQYF. CDR3 sequence (DNA): TGCAGCGTTGAAGGTGCTAGCGGGAGGGCCTCTACGCAGTATTTT.

This chain joins TRBV5-4 and TRBJ2-2; D is uncertain. The CDR3 is made up of 12 amino acids. V shed 6 bases and J shed 6 bases, with 9 bases lying between them. Germline assignment: CDR1 SGHNT and CDR2 YYREEE (reference sequence). CDR3 DNA sequence: TGTGCCAGCACCACCCGGGCCGGGGAGCTGTTTTTT. As protein: CASTTRAGELFF.

This clone was seen more than once but under ten times. The rearrangement uses TRBV5-1 and TRBJ2-5, with 7 positions matching TRBD1. The J call may be faulty, since TRBJ2-7 better matches the DNA end. This CDR3 is built from 14 residues. Germline V gives CDR1 SGHRS, CDR2 YFSETQ. The CDR3 DNA sequence: TGCGCCAGCAGCTTGGCGACAGGGAGCTACGAGCAGTACTTC. Residues: CASSLATGSYEQYF.

This clone has more than one count but fewer than ten. V usage is TRBV19 and J usage is TRBJ2-5; tentative D call: TRBD1 (5 bases). Trimming took 4 bases from V and 7 from J, leaving 13 bases between them. Germline CDR1 reads LNHDA; CDR2 reads SQIVND (reference sequence). The CDR3 runs to 13 residues. CDR3 in amino acids: CASSNDSPGTQYF. DNA for the CDR3: TGTGCCAGTAGTAATGACAGCCCCGGGACCCAGTACTTC.

The chain uses TRBV5-1 and TRBJ2-4; TRBD2 matches at 8 bases. The V gene end was trimmed by 0 bases and the J gene end by 2 bases; junction bases not matched to a gene: 1. Per the germline V gene, CDR1 is SGHRS and CDR2 is YFSETQ. The CDR3 consists of 15 residues. The CDR3 sequence: CASSLAGGTKNIQYF. CDR3 DNA: TGCGCCAGCAGCTTGGCGGGAGGGACCAAAAACATTCAGTACTTC.

CDR3: CATSRDGQGIYEQFF. The DNA for the CDR3 is TGTGCCACCAGCAGAGACGGACAGGGGATCTATGAGCAGTTCTTC. The V gene is TRBV15, the J gene TRBJ2-1, with 9 bases lining up with TRBD1. This CDR3 is built from 15 residues. J lost 8 bases, V lost 0 bases, and 5 bases had no gene match. The V gene's germline CDR1 is LNHNV and CDR2 YYDKDF (reference sequence). The whole variable domain, filled in from reference TRBV15 and TRBJ2-1, reads DAMVIQNPRYQVTQFGKPVTLSCSQTLNHNVMYWYQQKSSQAPKLLFHYYDKDFNNEADTPDNFQSRRPNTSFCFLDIRSPGLGDTAMYLCATSRDGQGIYEQFFGPGTRLTVL.

This clone has only a few counts. The CDR3 bases are TGTGCCAGCAGCTCCACAGGGGGCAATCAGCCCCAGCATTTT. Amino acids: CASSSTGGNQPQHF. The chain employs TRBV9 and TRBJ1-5; 7 positions match TRBD1. V shed 4 bases and J 2 bases; nucleotides not matched to a gene: 3. Per germline, CDR1 SGDLS and CDR2 YYNGEE. CDR3 length equals 14 residues.

This clone has a single count. The rearrangement joins TRBV4-2 to TRBJ2-5; 10 bases align to TRBD2. CDR3 length: 16 amino acids. V was clipped by 0 bases and J by 4 bases; unmatched bases: 5. Germline lookup yields CDR1 LGHNA and CDR2 YNFKEQ. Here the CDR3 DNA reads TGTGCCAGCAGCCAAGATCGAGCTAGCGGGAGAGAGACCCAGTACTTC. As protein: CASSQDRASGRETQYF.

This chain connects TRBV10-2 to TRBJ1-5; D not certain. V gave up 5 bases and J gave up 1 base, with 9 bases separating them. The CDR3 length is 14 residues. The germline V gene encodes CDR1 WSHSY and CDR2 SAAADI. CDR3 loop: CASSSTVSNQPQHF. CDR3 coding DNA: TGCGCCAGCAGTAGCACAGTGAGCAATCAGCCCCAGCATTTT.

The gene calls are TRBV11-2 and TRBJ2-6, with a tentative D call TRBD1 (6 bases). The ends were cut back, 7 bases at V and 0 bases at J, with 7 bases in the middle. Germline V gene data show CDR1 as SGHAT and CDR2 as FQNNGV. This CDR3 is 14 amino acids long. In nucleotides, the CDR3 is TGTGCCAGCAACAGGGTCTCTGGGGCCAACGTCCTGACTTTC. This codes for CASNRVSGANVLTF. The variable domain in full, completed from reference TRBV11-2 and TRBJ2-6, reads EAGVAQSPRYKIIEKRQSVAFWCNPISGHATLYWYQQILGQGPKLLIQFQNNGVVDDSQLPKDRFSAERLKGVDSTLKIQPAKLEDSAVYLCASNRVSGANVLTFGAGSRLTVL.

The CDR3, as DNA: TGTGCCATCCAAGGGGTGAACACTGAAGCTTTCTTT. Translated, it gives CAIQGVNTEAFF. V usage is TRBV10-3 and J usage is TRBJ1-1; D is perhaps TRBD1 (5 bases). The CDR3 loop spans 12 amino acids. Germline V gene lookup returns CDR1 ENHRY and CDR2 SYGVKD. Trimming removed 8 bases at V and 0 bases at J, with 7 bases between.

The J gene is TRBJ2-7, the V gene TRBV21-1; TRBD2 is taken as the D call from the table, unchecked against the DNA. TRBV21-1 is a known pseudogene. The length of the CDR3 is 15 residues. The CDR3 here is CASNGTSGFSYEQYF. The CDR3 nucleotides are TGTGCCAGCAATGGGACTAGCGGATTCTCCTACGAGCAGTACTTC.

The J gene is TRBJ1-5, the V gene TRBV5-4; maybe TRBD1 (6 bases). Germline CDR1 reads SGHNT; CDR2 reads YYREEE (reference sequence). The CDR3 spans 13 residues. The V gene lost 3 bases and the J gene lost 4 bases, with 8 bases spanning the gap. CDR3 sequence reads: CASSSDRNQPQHF. CDR3 DNA sequence: TGTGCCAGCAGCTCGGACAGAAATCAGCCCCAGCATTTT.

This rearrangement joins TRBV28 to TRBJ1-5, with TRBD1 matching over 9 bases. V was pared by 5 bases and J by 0 bases, with 14 bases of the junction left unmatched. Germline-derived CDR1 and CDR2 are MDHEN and SYDVKM. This CDR3 is 19 amino acids long. CDR3 bases: TGTGCCAGCAGTATAAGACCCGGGACAGGGTCTTTTAGCAATCAGCCCCAGCATTTT. It codes for CASSIRPGTGSFSNQPQHF.

The chain combines TRBV5-1 with TRBJ2-2, with 9 nucleotides matching TRBD1. CDR1 is SGHRS, CDR2 YFSETQ, per germline. V was clipped by 3 bases and J by 6 bases; unmatched bases: 6. CDR3 length equals 15 residues. The DNA for the CDR3 is TGCGCCAGCAGCTGGGGACAGGGAGAATCCGGGGAGCTGTTTTTT. Amino acid sequence: CASSWGQGESGELFF.

The chain combines TRBV11-2 with TRBJ1-2; D unclear. V was clipped by 0 bases and J by 4 bases, with 12 bases between them. CDR1 and CDR2 (germline): SGHAT, FQNNGV. The CDR3 has 15 residues. DNA for the CDR3: TGTGCCAGCAGCTTAGATGGGCAAGAGATCTATGGCTACACCTTC. Residues: CASSLDGQEIYGYTF.

The chain combines TRBV27 with TRBJ1-2; 8 bases line up with TRBD1. The V gene end was trimmed by 5 bases and the J gene end by 9 bases; junction bases not matched to a gene: 8. This CDR3 has 13 amino acids. The germline V gene has CDR1 MNHEY and CDR2 SMNVEV (reference sequence). DNA of the CDR3: TGTGCCAGCAGTAACAGGCAGGGGGCAAGCTACACCTTC. Translation gives CASSNRQGASYTF.

This chain connects TRBV5-4 to TRBJ2-7, with TRBD2 identical over 7 bases. This CDR3 contains 14 residues. Germline V gene sequence: CDR1 SGHNT, CDR2 YYREEE (reference sequence). V shed 4 bases and J 2 bases; nucleotides not matched to a gene: 6. CDR3 sequence reads: CASSPWRGTYEQYF. The CDR3 DNA reads as TGTGCCAGCAGCCCCTGGCGGGGGACCTACGAGCAGTACTTC.

This clone was observed a single time. Here the CDR3 reads CASSPGGGATDTQYF. Here the CDR3 DNA reads TGTGCCAGCAGCCCGGGGGGGGGCGCGACAGATACGCAGTATTTT. The chain links TRBV7-3 to TRBJ2-3; 8 bases are shared with TRBD2. The CDR3 loop spans 15 amino acids. Losses at the gene ends were 5 bases for V and 3 bases for J; bases not matched to a gene: 7. Per the germline V gene, CDR1 is SGHTA and CDR2 is FQGTGA.